In its sample, the clone carrying this T cell receptor beta chain was seen once. The data belong to a study of blood T cell repertoires in COVID-19. Study overall: Samples came from the United States, Italy and Spain, spanning acute and convalescent COVID-19.

Sequencing was performed with immunoSEQ multiplex PCR; in TCRdb, only in-frame clones are kept and a portion is missing. The table records more than 15,000 clones, around 90% of them present only once. The clonotype was recovered from a man in his forties or fifties with active COVID-19. Sample: peripheral blood.

This CDR3 reads CASSTAPGQGAINYGYTF. For the CDR3, the DNA is TGTGCCAGTAGTACCGCCCCTGGACAGGGGGCTATTAACTATGGCTACACCTTC. The chain links TRBV19 to TRBJ1-2; TRBD1 matches at 11 bases. CDR3 length equals 18 residues. With 4 bases clipped from V and 1 base from J, the junction kept 11 bases outside the gene matches. Per the germline V gene, CDR1 is LNHDA and CDR2 is SQIVND (reference sequence).